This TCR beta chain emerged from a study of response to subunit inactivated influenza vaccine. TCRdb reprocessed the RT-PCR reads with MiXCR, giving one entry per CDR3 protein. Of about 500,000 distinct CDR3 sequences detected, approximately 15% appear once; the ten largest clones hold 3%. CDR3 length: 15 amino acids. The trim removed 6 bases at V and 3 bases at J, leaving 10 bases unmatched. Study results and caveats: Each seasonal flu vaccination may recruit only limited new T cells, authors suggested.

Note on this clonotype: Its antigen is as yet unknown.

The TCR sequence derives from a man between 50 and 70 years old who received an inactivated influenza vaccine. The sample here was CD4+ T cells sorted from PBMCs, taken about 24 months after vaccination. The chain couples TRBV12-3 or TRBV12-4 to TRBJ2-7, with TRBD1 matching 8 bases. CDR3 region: CASSPSGTGLYEQYF. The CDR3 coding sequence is TGTGCCAGCAGCCCCTCCGGGACAGGACTCTACGAGCAGTACTTC.